The next 8 T cell receptor beta chains were all read from a single sample in a study of cytomegalovirus exposure and HLA in healthy donors. A multiplex PCR was run with 60 Vbeta primers and 13 Jbeta primers. Repertoires were generated with immunoSEQ multiplex PCR, while TCRdb's copy carries only in-frame clones and drops some. The data hold roughly 97,000 clones, with 75% to 80% observed a single time. The sequencing input was PBMCs. The receptors come from a man aged 60-69 years in good health and CMV-seropositive.

Comment on this clone: The junction and the germline gene differ at one end; a read error may be behind it. The chain employs TRBV4-2 and TRBJ2-2, with a weak D call TRBD2 (5 bases). CDR3 size: 15 residues. In germline, CDR1 is LGHNA, CDR2 YNFKEQ. This CDR3 reads CASSQGGQSARELFF. CDR3 DNA sequence: TGTGCCAGCAGCCAAGGGGGTCAAAGCGCCCGGGAACTGTTTTTT.

The sample holds a few counts of this clone. The chain links TRBV6-5 to TRBJ1-1; D is uncertain. Deletions cut 4 bases from V and 7 bases from J, with 10 bases between. The germline CDR1 and CDR2 sequences are MNHEY and SVGAGI. The length of the CDR3 is 12 residues. The CDR3 protein is CASSSRLGEAFF. The CDR3 region has the DNA TGTGCCAGCAGTTCGCGACTGGGTGAAGCTTTCTTT.

A single count supports this clone. This chain connects TRBV19 to TRBJ2-7; possible D gene TRBD1, 6 bases. Trimming pared 6 bases from V and 4 bases from J, leaving 16 bases between. The CDR3 totals 14 residues. Germline CDR1 and CDR2: LNHDA and SQIVND (reference sequence). The CDR3 loop reads CASRRTLGGYEQYF. The CDR3 DNA sequence: TGTGCCAGTAGACGAACTTTAGGGGGTTACGAGCAGTACTTC.

V and J are TRBV7-6 and TRBJ2-1; 10 bases map to TRBD1. CDR1 and CDR2 (germline): SGHVS, FNYEAQ. This CDR3 has 13 residues. V lost 5 bases, J lost 6 bases, and 1 base stayed unmatched. The CDR3 region is CASSRDRGNEQFF. In DNA form, the CDR3 reads TGTGCCAGCAGCCGGGACAGGGGCAATGAGCAGTTCTTC.

V is TRBV5-8 and J is TRBJ2-1; D is perhaps TRBD1 (6 bases). Germline-derived CDR1 and CDR2 are SGHTS and YDEGEE. The V end lost 5 bases, the J end lost 2 bases, and 11 bases lay between the germline ends. The CDR3 spans 14 residues. CDR3 protein: CASSNRVAYNEQFF. The DNA for the CDR3 is TGTGCCAGCAGTAACAGGGTCGCCTACAATGAGCAGTTCTTC.

The V and J genes are TRBV5-4 and TRBJ1-6; D might be TRBD1 (6 bases). With 2 bases removed from V and 3 bases from J, the gap between germline ends came to 9 bases. The CDR3 spans 15 residues. Germline loops: CDR1 SGHNT, CDR2 YYREEE (reference sequence). The CDR3 DNA sequence: TGTGCCAGCAGCTTCGGACAGATCTATAATTCACCCCTCCACTTT. Encoded protein: CASSFGQIYNSPLHF. Using reference TRBV5-4 and TRBJ1-6 for the parts outside the CDR3, the full variable domain is ETGVTQSPTHLIKTRGQQVTLRCSSQSGHNTVSWYQQALGQGPQFIFQYYREEENGRGNFPPRFSGLQFPNYSSELNVNALELDDSALYLCASSFGQIYNSPLHFGNGTRLTVT.

The rearrangement joins TRBV21-1 to TRBJ1-1. TRBV21-1 is flagged as a pseudogene. The CDR3 has 13 amino acids. In DNA form, the CDR3 reads TGTGCCATCTGGAGGCTGTTGAACACTGAAGCTTTCTTT. Translating gives CAIWRLLNTEAFF.

V and J are TRBV6-5 and TRBJ2-3, with 7 bases matching TRBD1. Germline V gene sequence: CDR1 MNHEY, CDR2 SVGAGI. The CDR3 has 14 residues. V shed 6 bases and J 1 base; nucleotides not matched to a gene: 4. The CDR3 region has the DNA TGTGCCAGCAGGAAAGGACAGGGCACAGATACGCAGTATTTT. Its translation is CASRKGQGTDTQYF.